One sample yielded the 9 T cell receptor beta chains listed below, sequenced in a study of tumor and adjacent non-tumor tissue in lung cancer (dated by TCRdb to 2016 to 2018). The method was multiplex PCR. The run used an Illumina HiSeq 2500. TCRbeta libraries were constructed through three rounds of nested PCR with primers (Table S4) according to protocols modified from ARM-PCR. Starting from the raw public reads, TCRdb applied fastp trimming at Q25, assembled clones with MiXCR and retained in-frame beta chains. Entries that share a CDR3 protein sequence are merged under the most common genes and DNA. A total of approximately 120,000 distinct CDR3 sequences appear in this sample, 60% to 80% of them only once. The ten largest make up around 17% of the sample. RNA was isolated from bulk, unsorted tissue, and RNA quality was assessed with a NanoDrop ND-1000 and an Agilent 2100. Distant non-tumor tissue taken more than 3 cm from the tumor edge was used as the normal lung sample.

The sample consisted of distant non-tumor lung tissue. The receptors shown here come from a man aged 55-75 years with non-small cell lung cancer.

At least ten counts were recorded for this clonotype. J is TRBJ2-1 and V is TRBV28; 9 bases match TRBD2. V was pared by 3 bases and J by 6 bases, with 6 bases of the junction left unmatched. This CDR3 has 15 amino acids. Germline loops: CDR1 MDHEN, CDR2 SYDVKM. The CDR3, as DNA: TGTGCCAGCAGTTTCATAGCGGGAGTCGTCAATGAGCAGTTCTTC. Its protein product is CASSFIAGVVNEQFF.

A few counts support this clonotype. A much bigger clone sits one base away, suggesting this may be a read error. The chain links TRBV5-5 to TRBJ1-2; the D gene is possibly TRBD1 (5 bases). CDR1 SGHKS and CDR2 YYEKEE come from the germline V gene (reference sequence). The CDR3 contains 14 residues. Trimming stripped 3 bases from V and 2 bases from J, with 11 bases between. The DNA for the CDR3 is TGTGCCAGCAGCTCAGGGAGCTGGAACTATGGCTACACCTTC. It yields the protein CASSSGSWNYGYTF.

The rearrangement joins TRBV11-1 to TRBJ2-7, with D unclear. CDR1 is SGHAT, CDR2 FQDESV, per germline (reference sequence). V gave up 8 bases and J gave up 0 bases, with 14 bases separating them. The CDR3 is made up of 14 amino acids. The CDR3 coding sequence is TGTGCCAGCTCCCTCGGTCAACCCTCCTACGAGCAGTACTTC. It is translated as CASSLGQPSYEQYF.

This clonotype was picked up a small number of times. V gene TRBV20-1 combines with J gene TRBJ2-1; 13 nucleotides align to TRBD2. Germline V gene lookup returns CDR1 DFQATT and CDR2 SNEGSKA (reference sequence). The CDR3 has 13 residues. CDR3 nucleotide sequence: TGCAGAGGACTAGCGGGGGTGGTCTATGAGCAGTTCTTC. It specifies CRGLAGVVYEQFF.

Remarks on this clonotype: Being one base from a much bigger clone, this may be a read error. This chain connects TRBV20-1 to TRBJ2-5, with D perhaps TRBD2 (5 bases). This CDR3 spans 12 amino acids. Per the germline V gene, CDR1 is DFQATT and CDR2 is SNEGSKA (reference sequence). Here the CDR3 DNA reads TGCGGTGCTAGACCCGGGAAAGAGACCCAGTACTTC. This translates into CGARPGKETQYF.

J is TRBJ1-5 and V is TRBV20-1; D possibly corresponds to TRBD1 (5 bases). The CDR3 is 16 residues long. Germline loops: CDR1 DFQATT, CDR2 SNEGSKA (reference sequence). The V end was cut by 5 bases, the J end by 2 bases, with 19 bases between. This CDR3 reads CSALRPGEAGNQPQHF. In DNA form, the CDR3 reads TGCAGTGCTCTTAGACCGGGGGAGGCTGGCAATCAGCCCCAGCATTTT.

This clonotype came up a few times. It may be a read error: a sequence one base away is much more abundant. The genes are TRBV5-4 and TRBJ2-1, with 12 bases identical to TRBD2. The V gene's germline CDR1 is SGHNT and CDR2 YYREEE (reference sequence). CDR3 length equals 15 residues. CDR3 sequence reads: CASSLGLAGDNGQFF. The CDR3 nucleotides are TGTGCCAGCAGCTTGGGACTAGCGGGAGACAATGGGCAGTTCTTC.

To note about this clonotype: One end of the junction varies from germline; a read error may be responsible. V gene TRBV24-1 combines with J gene TRBJ2-7, with 11 bases aligning to TRBD1. In germline, CDR1 is KGHDR, CDR2 SFDVKD. This CDR3 is 12 amino acids long. In DNA, the CDR3 is TGTTCCACCAGCCGCGGGACAGGGGGGCAGTACTTC. It codes for CSTSRGTGGQYF.

On this clonotype itself: A much larger clone lies a single base off, so this may be a read error. The rearrangement links TRBV20-1 to TRBJ2-1; 16 bases line up with TRBD2. This CDR3 has 20 amino acids. The germline gives CDR1 DFQATT, CDR2 SNEGSKA (reference sequence). With 1 base clipped from V and 4 bases from J, the junction kept 13 bases outside the gene matches. The CDR3 bases are TGCAGTGCTAGAGCTCAACCCGGGACTAGCGGGGGGGCCTCGTACAATGAGCAGTTCTTC. Its protein is CSARAQPGTSGGASYNEQFF.